The sequence of this TCR beta chain was determined in a study of shared clonotypes between healthy human individuals. About the study: Each donor's CD4 naive and CD4 memory cells filled three plates apiece, CD8 naive two, and CD8 memory one. Study observations and caveats: Among donors, sharing of clonotypes was expected to be affected by sequencing depth.

This clone was counted a single time. Its antigen remains unknown. This CDR3 is also generated by other DNA sequences in the sample. This CDR3 has 12 residues. Germline V gene sequence: CDR1 GTSNPN, CDR2 SVGIG (reference sequence). Trimming took 2 bases from V and 2 from J, leaving 6 bases between them. Only in-frame clones appear in the TCRdb table, and some are missing; sequencing was by immunoSEQ multiplex PCR. The sample has under 750,000 clones, roughly 72% seen once. Sequenced sample: memory CD4+ T cells sorted from blood. The subset here: CD45RA-negative fraction. The receptor was derived from a woman aged 25 to 39 in good health. The V and J genes are TRBV30 and TRBJ2-5; either TRBD1 or TRBD2 may supply D (5 bases each). The CDR3 region is CAWSWGQETQYF. The CDR3, as DNA: TGTGCCTGGAGTTGGGGGCAAGAGACCCAGTACTTC.